In this sample, the clone carrying this T cell receptor (beta chain) turned up a few times. V was shortened by 7 bases and J by 9 bases, with 16 bases between the two germline ends. This CDR3 region has 13 residues. Germline V lookup: CDR1 MNHEY, CDR2 SMNVEV (reference sequence). The data were produced by immunoSEQ multiplex PCR, yet TCRdb's version contains in-frame clones alone and is incomplete. The sample holds around 15,000 clones, around 57% seen once. The treatment is: treatment-naive control, cytoreductive nephrectomy. The sample comes from a study of radiation and T cells in renal cell carcinoma.

This clonotype was obtained from a man aged 45-65 years with renal cell carcinoma. The chain has TRBV27 and TRBJ1-5; perhaps TRBD1 as D (5 bases). The specimen comprised tumor tissue, sampled from a patient whose treatment was nephrectomy without radiotherapy. The CDR3, as DNA: TGTGCCAGCACCCGGGACTGGGGAGGGCCCCAGCATTTT. Amino acids: CASTRDWGGPQHF.